This is a list of T cell receptor beta chains from one sample in a study of T-cell reconstitution after alpha-beta-depleted transplantation in children. MiXCR, applied by TCRdb to the PCR reads, yields one record per CDR3 protein. This sample has 40,000 to 55,000 distinct CDR3 sequences; about 9% occur once, and the top ten carry about 26%. The material was PBMCs, mostly from graft donor cells, obtained 60 days after TCRalphabeta/CD19-depleted stem cell transplant. These receptor sequences come from a male patient aged 2-15 years who had a stem cell transplant for chronic granulomatous disease, so the T cells may come from the graft donor. The CDR3 runs from the conserved cysteine through the conserved F or W. A D gene is named only where the DNA matches it firmly. Some rows have no size entry. The others give once, few or many, or a class for an expanded clone.

>TRBJ2-7|TRBD2|TRBV12-3/TRBV12-4|-
CASTSGGEQYF
TGTGCCAGCACCTCGGGGGGGGAGCAGTACTTC
>TRBJ2-7|-|TRBV7-9|many
CASSSRTDGGYEQYF
TGTGCCAGCAGCTCCCGCACCGATGGGGGCTACGAGCAGTACTTC
>TRBJ1-2|TRBD1|TRBV20-1|few
CSARDRGQGEKPYGYTF
TGCAGTGCTAGAGATAGGGGACAGGGGGAGAAGCCTTATGGCTACACCTTC
>TRBJ2-5|TRBD1|TRBV7-2|many
CASSQKTGRETQYF
TGTGCCAGCAGCCAAAAGACAGGGCGGGAGACCCAGTACTTC
>TRBJ2-1|-|TRBV5-1|few
CASSLGLVLNEQFF
TGCGCCAGCAGCTTAGGCCTAGTTCTCAATGAGCAGTTCTTC
>TRBJ1-4|-|TRBV20-1|many
CSARYGGHEKLFF
TGCAGTGCTAGATACGGGGGACATGAAAAACTGTTTTTT
>TRBJ2-5|-|TRBV28|many
CASSLGVPRTETQYF
TGTGCCAGCAGTTTAGGAGTTCCTAGAACCGAGACCCAGTACTTC
>TRBJ2-4|TRBD1|TRBV20-1|many
CSARRQGAYIQYF
TGCAGTGCTAGACGACAGGGGGCCTACATTCAGTACTTC
>TRBJ2-3|-|TRBV20-1|many
CSAPLSGPSTDTQYF
TGCAGTGCTCCCCTGAGCGGCCCTAGCACAGATACGCAGTATTTT
>TRBJ1-5|TRBD1|TRBV12-3/TRBV12-4|many
CASSSTGGGGQPQHF
TGTGCCAGCAGTTCAACAGGGGGCGGTGGTCAGCCCCAGCATTTT
>TRBJ2-3|-|TRBV7-2|many
CASSLRVDTQYF
TGTGCCAGCAGCTTAAGGGTAGATACGCAGTATTTT
>TRBJ2-1|TRBD2|TRBV4-2|many
CASSVGGSSYNEQFF
TGTGCCAGCAGTGTGGGGGGGAGCTCCTACAATGAGCAGTTCTTC
>TRBJ2-1|TRBD2|TRBV5-1|many
CASSWTSSGGVAEQFF
TGCGCCAGCAGCTGGACTTCTAGCGGAGGGGTGGCGGAGCAGTTCTTC
>TRBJ2-5|TRBD2|TRBV7-2|-
CASSLAWTSGGQETQYF
TGTGCCAGCAGCTTAGCATGGACTAGCGGGGGGCAAGAGACCCAGTACTTC
>TRBJ1-1|TRBD1|TRBV7-2|many
CASSSQGAGNTEAFF
TGTGCCAGCAGCAGTCAGGGGGCGGGGAACACTGAAGCTTTCTTT
>TRBJ2-7|-|TRBV5-1|-
CASSGGSYEQYF
TGCGCCAGCAGTGGGGGAAGCTACGAGCAGTACTTC
>TRBJ1-2|-|TRBV6-5|many
CASSPAGGLGYTF
TGTGCCAGCTCACCCGCCGGAGGTCTCGGCTACACCTTC
>TRBJ2-7|TRBD2|TRBV20-1|many
CSAEISGWSYEQYF
TGCAGTGCAGAAATTAGCGGGTGGAGCTACGAGCAGTACTTC
>TRBJ2-7|TRBD1|TRBV5-1|few
CASSLGQGGEQYF
TGCGCCAGCAGCTTGGGACAGGGCGGTGAGCAGTACTTC
>TRBJ1-5|-|TRBV9|many
CASSVDGMGQPQHF
TGTGCCAGCAGCGTAGATGGTATGGGTCAGCCCCAGCATTTT
>TRBJ2-1|-|TRBV20-1|-
CSASGGGVRNEQFF
TGCAGTGCTAGTGGAGGGGGGGTTCGAAATGAGCAGTTCTTC
>TRBJ2-7|-|TRBV27|many
CASSFGQGYEQYF
TGTGCCAGCAGTTTTGGGCAGGGTTACGAGCAGTACTTC